This TCR beta chain is drawn from a study of blood T cell repertoires in COVID-19. Across the study: PBMCs, B-cell-depleted T cells, or T cells were the source of the cDNA or gDNA that made up the material.

Original methodology: Counts of nucleated cells, estimated from reference gene primer amplification, were obtained. The protocol was immunoSEQ multiplex PCR, while the TCRdb copy is restricted to in-frame clones and leaves out a portion. For V, J and clone size, that table is used; D and trimming come from the DNA. The sample includes approximately 240,000 clones, 70% to 90% of them seen just once. The germline V gene has CDR1 SGHRS and CDR2 YFSETQ. The CDR3 is 12 residues long. V was clipped by 2 bases and J by 7 bases; unmatched bases: 2. This clonotype originated in an older woman with active or convalescent COVID-19. The material sequenced was peripheral blood. The genes are TRBV5-1 and TRBJ1-2, with TRBD1 matching 7 bases. The CDR3 reads CASSLQGTGYTF. CDR3 DNA: TGCGCCAGCAGCTTACAGGGGACTGGCTACACCTTC. Complete variable domain (other parts from reference TRBV5-1 and TRBJ1-2): KAGVTQTPRYLIKTRGQQVTLSCSPISGHRSVSWYQQTPGQGLQFLFEYFSETQRNKGNFPGRFSGRQFSNSRSEMNVSTLELGDSALYLCASSLQGTGYTFGSGTRLTVV.